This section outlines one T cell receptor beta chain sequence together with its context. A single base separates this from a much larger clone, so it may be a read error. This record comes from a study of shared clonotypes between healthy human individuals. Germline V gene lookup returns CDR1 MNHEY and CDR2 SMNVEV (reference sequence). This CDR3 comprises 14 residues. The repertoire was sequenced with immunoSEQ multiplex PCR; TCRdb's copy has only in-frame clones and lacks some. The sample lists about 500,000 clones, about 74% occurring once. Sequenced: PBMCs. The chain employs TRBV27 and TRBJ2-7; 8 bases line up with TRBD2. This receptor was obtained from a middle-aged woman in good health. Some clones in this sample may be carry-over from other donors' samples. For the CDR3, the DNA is TGTGCCGGCAGCACTAGCGGTTTCACCTACGAGCAGTACTTC. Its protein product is CAGSTSGFTYEQYF.